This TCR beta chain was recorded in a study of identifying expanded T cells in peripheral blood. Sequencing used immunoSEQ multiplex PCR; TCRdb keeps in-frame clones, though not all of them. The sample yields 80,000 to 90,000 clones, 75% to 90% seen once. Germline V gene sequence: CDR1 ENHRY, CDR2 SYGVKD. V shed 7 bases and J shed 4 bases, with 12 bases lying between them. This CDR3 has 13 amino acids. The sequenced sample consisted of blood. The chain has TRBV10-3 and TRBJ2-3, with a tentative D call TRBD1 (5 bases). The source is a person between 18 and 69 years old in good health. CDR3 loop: CAITEGDPDTQYF. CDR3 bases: TGTGCCATCACCGAAGGGGATCCAGATACGCAGTATTTT.